This T cell receptor beta chain originates from a study of resident and recirculating memory T cells in vitiligo. Clones were read by immunoSEQ multiplex PCR, and TCRdb kept only the in-frame ones, dropping some. The data hold roughly 80,000 clones, with under 95% observed a single time. Trimming shortened V by 2 bases and J by 3 bases, and 15 bases separated the two germline ends. There are 16 residues in the CDR3. Germline loops: CDR1 SEHNR, CDR2 FQNEAQ (reference sequence). The sequencing input was blood. V and J are TRBV7-9 and TRBJ2-3; D gene uncertain. The clonotype originates from a male donor with vitiligo. The CDR3 DNA sequence: TGTGCCAGCAGCTTAAACCCGGGTAAGAGGACAGATACGCAGTATTTT. Translating gives CASSLNPGKRTDTQYF.